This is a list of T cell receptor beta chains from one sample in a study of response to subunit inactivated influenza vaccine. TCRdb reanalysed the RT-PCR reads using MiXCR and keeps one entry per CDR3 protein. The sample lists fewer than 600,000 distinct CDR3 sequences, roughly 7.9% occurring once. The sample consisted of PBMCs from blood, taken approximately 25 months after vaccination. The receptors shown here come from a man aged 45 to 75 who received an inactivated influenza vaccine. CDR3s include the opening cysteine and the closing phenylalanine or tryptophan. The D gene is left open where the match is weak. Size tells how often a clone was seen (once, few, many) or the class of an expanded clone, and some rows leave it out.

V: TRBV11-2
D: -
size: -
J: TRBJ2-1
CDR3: CASSLDMHNEQFF
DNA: TGTGCCAGCAGCTTAGATATGCACAATGAGCAGTTCTTC

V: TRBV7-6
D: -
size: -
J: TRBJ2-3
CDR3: CASSSDTIDTQYF
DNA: TGTGCCAGCAGCTCGGACACTATAGATACGCAGTATTTT

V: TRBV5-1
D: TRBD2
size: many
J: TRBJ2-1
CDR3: CASSLRGSGLAGGPHNEQFF
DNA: TGCGCCAGCAGCTTACGGGGCTCGGGGCTAGCGGGAGGGCCCCACAATGAGCAGTTCTTC

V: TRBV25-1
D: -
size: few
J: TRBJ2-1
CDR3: CASSETRTDYNEQFF
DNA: TGTGCCAGCAGTGAGACCCGGACAGACTACAATGAGCAGTTCTTC

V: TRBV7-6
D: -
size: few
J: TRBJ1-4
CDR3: CASAYSSRAWEKLFF
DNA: TGTGCCAGCGCATATTCGTCTAGGGCTTGGGAAAAACTGTTTTTT

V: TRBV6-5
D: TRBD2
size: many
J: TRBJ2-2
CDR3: CASSYSWTSGTLGELFF
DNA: TGTGCCAGCAGTTACTCGTGGACTAGCGGGACCCTTGGGGAGCTGTTTTTT

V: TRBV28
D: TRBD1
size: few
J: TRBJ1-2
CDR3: CASSPNRWGTGDYGYTF
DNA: TGTGCCAGCTCACCTAACCGATGGGGGACAGGGGACTATGGCTACACCTTC

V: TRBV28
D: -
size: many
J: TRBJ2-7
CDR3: CASSFTLQDLSYEQYF
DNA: TGTGCCAGCAGTTTTACCCTACAGGATTTGTCCTACGAGCAGTACTTC

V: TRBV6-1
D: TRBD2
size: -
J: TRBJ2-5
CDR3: CASTNREDIETQYF
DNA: TGTGCCAGCACCAACCGGGAGGACATAGAGACCCAGTACTTC

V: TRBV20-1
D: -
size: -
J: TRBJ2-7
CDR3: CSATNSLGREQYF
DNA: TGCAGTGCTACAAATAGCCTGGGCCGCGAGCAGTACTTC

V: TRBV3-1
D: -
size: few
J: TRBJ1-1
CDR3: CASSQAQGNTEAFF
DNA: TGTGCCAGCAGCCAAGCCCAGGGAAACACTGAAGCTTTCTTT

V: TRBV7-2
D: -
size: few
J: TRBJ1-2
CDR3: CASSLVRGGSSYGYTF
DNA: TGTGCCAGCAGCTTAGTTCGGGGAGGTAGTAGCTATGGCTACACCTTC

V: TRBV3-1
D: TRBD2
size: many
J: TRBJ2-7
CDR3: CASSQDVLAGVSYEQYF
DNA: TGTGCCAGCAGCCAAGATGTCCTAGCGGGAGTGTCCTACGAGCAGTACTTC

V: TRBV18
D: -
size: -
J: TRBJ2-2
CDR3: CASSIQETLNTGELFF
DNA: TGTGCCAGCTCAATACAGGAGACCCTAAACACCGGGGAGCTGTTTTTT

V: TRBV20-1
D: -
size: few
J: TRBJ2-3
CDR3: CSARDRVGLGTDTQYF
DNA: TGCAGTGCTAGAGATCGAGTGGGACTCGGCACAGATACGCAGTATTTT

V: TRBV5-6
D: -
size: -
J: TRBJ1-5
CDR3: CASSLWQGNQPQHF
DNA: TGTGCCAGCAGCTTGTGGCAGGGGAATCAGCCCCAGCATTTT

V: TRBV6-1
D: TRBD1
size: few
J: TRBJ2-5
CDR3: CASSDYRGVDWETQYF
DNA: TGTGCCAGCAGTGACTACAGGGGGGTCGACTGGGAGACCCAGTACTTC

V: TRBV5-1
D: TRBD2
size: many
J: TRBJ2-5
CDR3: CASSSALLAGGGQETQYF
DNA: TGCGCCAGCAGCTCCGCCCTGTTAGCGGGAGGAGGGCAAGAGACCCAGTACTTC

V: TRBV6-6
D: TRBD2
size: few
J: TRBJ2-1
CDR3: CASSQTSGIRFF
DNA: TGTGCCAGCAGTCAGACTAGCGGGATTCGGTTCTTC

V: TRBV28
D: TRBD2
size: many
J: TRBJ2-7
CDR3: CASSSTGLAGRGEQYF
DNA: TGTGCCAGCAGCTCAACAGGACTAGCGGGGCGGGGCGAGCAGTACTTC

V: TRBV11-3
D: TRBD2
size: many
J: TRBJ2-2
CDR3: CASSLGPSGRANTGELFF
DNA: TGTGCCAGCAGCTTAGGCCCTAGCGGGAGAGCGAACACCGGGGAGCTGTTTTTT

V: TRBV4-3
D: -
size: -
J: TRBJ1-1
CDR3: CASSAQALNTEAFF
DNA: TGCGCCAGCAGCGCACAGGCGCTGAACACTGAAGCTTTCTTT

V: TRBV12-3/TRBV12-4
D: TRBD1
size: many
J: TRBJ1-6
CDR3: CASSLGRGIANSPLHF
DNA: TGTGCCAGCAGTTTGGGCAGGGGGATCGCAAATTCACCCCTCCACTTT

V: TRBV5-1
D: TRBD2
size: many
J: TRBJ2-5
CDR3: CASSLVASGGIIQETQYF
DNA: TGCGCCAGCAGCTTGGTGGCTAGCGGGGGGATCATACAAGAGACCCAGTACTTC

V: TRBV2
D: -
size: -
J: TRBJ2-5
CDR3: CASSVQGLQETQYF
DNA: TGTGCCAGCAGCGTACAGGGCCTCCAAGAGACCCAGTACTTC

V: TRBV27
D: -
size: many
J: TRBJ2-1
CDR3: CASRRTSNEQFF
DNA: TGTGCCAGCAGACGTACAAGCAATGAGCAGTTCTTC

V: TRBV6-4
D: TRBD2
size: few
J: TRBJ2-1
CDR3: CASSRLAGDSSSYNEQFF
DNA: TGTGCCAGCAGTAGACTAGCGGGGGACTCGAGCTCCTACAATGAGCAGTTCTTC

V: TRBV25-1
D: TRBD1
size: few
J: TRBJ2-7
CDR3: CASQTGTGKREQYF
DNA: TGTGCCAGCCAGACCGGGACAGGGAAGCGCGAGCAGTACTTC

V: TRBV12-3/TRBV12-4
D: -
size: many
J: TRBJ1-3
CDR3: CASSTSRGSGNTIYF
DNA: TGTGCCAGCAGCACCTCAAGGGGCTCTGGAAACACCATATATTTT

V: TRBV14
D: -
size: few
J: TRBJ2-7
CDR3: CASSQGIMGEHYSYEQYF
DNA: TGTGCCAGCAGCCAAGGCATCATGGGAGAGCATTATTCCTACGAGCAGTACTTC

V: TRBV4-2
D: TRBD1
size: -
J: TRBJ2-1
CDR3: CASSLWTGRVNEQFF
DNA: TGTGCCAGCAGCCTGTGGACAGGGAGAGTCAATGAGCAGTTCTTC

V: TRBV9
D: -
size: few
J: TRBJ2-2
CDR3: CASSVFQAFTGELFF
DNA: TGTGCCAGCAGCGTCTTCCAGGCGTTCACCGGGGAGCTGTTTTTT

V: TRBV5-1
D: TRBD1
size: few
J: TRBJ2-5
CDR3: CASSKPTGGAETQYF
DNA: TGCGCCAGCAGCAAACCGACAGGGGGCGCGGAGACCCAGTACTTC

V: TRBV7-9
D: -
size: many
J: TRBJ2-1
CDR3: CASSFDGYNEQFF
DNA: TGTGCCAGCAGCTTTGATGGTTACAATGAGCAGTTCTTC

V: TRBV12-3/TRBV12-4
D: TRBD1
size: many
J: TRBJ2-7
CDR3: CASSDRGSYEQYF
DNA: TGTGCCAGCAGCGACAGGGGTTCCTACGAGCAGTACTTC

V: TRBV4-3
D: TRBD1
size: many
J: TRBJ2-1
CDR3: CASSQVQGGNNEQFF
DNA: TGCGCCAGCAGCCAAGTTCAAGGGGGCAACAATGAGCAGTTCTTC

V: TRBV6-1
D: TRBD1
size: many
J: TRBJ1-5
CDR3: CASRETGNQPQHF
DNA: TGTGCCAGCAGGGAGACAGGGAATCAGCCCCAGCATTTT

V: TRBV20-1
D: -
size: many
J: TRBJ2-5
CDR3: CSARAISGSASGETQYF
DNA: TGCAGTGCTAGGGCCATATCAGGGTCCGCGTCGGGAGAGACCCAGTACTTC

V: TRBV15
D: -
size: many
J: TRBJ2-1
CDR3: CATSAKNGAFNEQFF
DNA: TGTGCCACCAGTGCGAAAAACGGGGCTTTCAATGAGCAGTTCTTC

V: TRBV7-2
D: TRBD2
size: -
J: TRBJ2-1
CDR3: CASSFGLAVPYNEQFF
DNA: TGTGCCAGCAGCTTTGGTCTAGCGGTACCATACAATGAGCAGTTCTTC

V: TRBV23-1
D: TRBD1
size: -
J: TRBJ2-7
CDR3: CASSRDRAVHEQYF
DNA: TGCGCCAGCAGTCGGGACAGGGCGGTCCACGAGCAGTACTTC

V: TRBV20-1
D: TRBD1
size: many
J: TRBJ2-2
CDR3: CSATRTGVVGELFF
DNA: TGCAGTGCTACCCGGACAGGCGTTGTTGGGGAGCTGTTTTTT

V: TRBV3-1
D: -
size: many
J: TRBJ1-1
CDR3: CASSQDTFARGDFF
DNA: TGTGCCAGCAGCCAAGATACCTTTGCCAGGGGAGATTTCTTT

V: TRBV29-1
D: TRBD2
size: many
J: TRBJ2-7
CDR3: CSGGLAGGEQYF
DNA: TGCAGCGGGGGACTAGCGGGAGGCGAGCAGTACTTC

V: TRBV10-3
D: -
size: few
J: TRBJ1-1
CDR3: CAITSRKANTEAFF
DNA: TGTGCCATCACTTCGAGAAAAGCGAACACTGAAGCTTTCTTT

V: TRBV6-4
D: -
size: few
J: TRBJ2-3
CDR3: CASRTQYF
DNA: TGTGCCAGCAGGACGCAGTATTTT

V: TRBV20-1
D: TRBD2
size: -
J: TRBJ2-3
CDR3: CSARSPPFGGGATDTQYF
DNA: TGCAGTGCTAGATCCCCCCCTTTCGGCGGGGGGGCCACAGATACGCAGTATTTT

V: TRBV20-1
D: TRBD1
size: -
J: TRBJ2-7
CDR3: CSARWDRATYEQYF
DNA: TGCAGTGCTAGGTGGGACAGGGCTACCTACGAGCAGTACTTC

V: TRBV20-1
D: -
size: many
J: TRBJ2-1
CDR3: CSAKESSGNYNEQFF
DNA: TGCAGTGCTAAGGAGTCGTCAGGTAATTACAATGAGCAGTTCTTC

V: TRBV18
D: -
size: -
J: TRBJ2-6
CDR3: CASSPPGLGANVLTF
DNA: TGTGCCAGCTCACCACCGGGCCTTGGGGCCAACGTCCTGACTTTC